Listed here are 28 T cell receptor beta chains from one sample, sequenced in a study of blood T cells in healthy people across ages. Through a sample-barcoded 5' primer and a J-beta primer mix, a second PCR was run for roughly 7 to 11 cycles. One entry per CDR3 protein results from TCRdb running MiXCR on the 5' RACE reads. The sample includes 850,000 to 1,100,000 distinct CDR3 sequences, roughly two fifths of them seen just once. Sequencing used blood. The receptors shown here come from a young man in good health.

V is TRBV12-3 or TRBV12-4 and J is TRBJ2-1, with 8 bases identical to TRBD2. Germline trimming cut 6 bases from V and 13 bases from J; bases unmatched to any gene: 14. This CDR3 is built from 14 residues. This chain's CDR3 is CASSTSGGGLPQFF. The CDR3 nucleotides are TGTGCCAGCAGCACATCGGGGGGGGGCCTCCCCCAGTTCTTC.

This clonotype was found a few times. V and J are TRBV27 and TRBJ1-6, with a tentative D call TRBD1 (5 bases). CDR3 length: 13 amino acids. The V gene lost 5 bases and the J gene lost 7 bases, with 9 bases spanning the gap. The germline CDR1 and CDR2 sequences are MNHEY and SMNVEV (reference sequence). CDR3 coding DNA: TGTGCCAGCAGTGCAGGACAAAATTCACCCCTCCACTTT. It encodes CASSAGQNSPLHF.

This clonotype was picked up a small number of times. CDR3 sequence (DNA): TGTGCCAGCAGCCCACCTCGCCTAGGCAATGAGCAGTTCTTC. Its protein is CASSPPRLGNEQFF. The chain employs TRBV14 and TRBJ2-1; D remains unclear. Germline assignment: CDR1 SGHDN and CDR2 FVKESK. Between the trimmed V and J ends, which lost 4 bases and 6 bases, there was a span of 13 bases. The CDR3 consists of 14 residues.

With respect to this clonotype: An end of the junction does not agree with germline; a read error may underlie this. This rearrangement joins TRBV27 to TRBJ2-7; unclear D gene. Germline V lookup: CDR1 MNHEY, CDR2 SMNVEV (reference sequence). There are 13 residues in the CDR3. The CDR3 reads CASSLSPYYEQYF. The CDR3, as DNA: TGTGCCAGCAGCTTATCCCCCTATTACGAGCAGTACTTC.

This clonotype has a handful of counts. CDR3 sequence: CASSFRDSTDTQYF. The CDR3 DNA follows: TGCGCCAGCAGCTTCCGGGACAGCACAGATACGCAGTATTTT. The gene calls are TRBV5-1 and TRBJ2-3; D is perhaps TRBD1 or TRBD2 (5 bases each). Germline V gene lookup returns CDR1 SGHRS and CDR2 YFSETQ. CDR3 length: 14 residues. V lost 2 bases and J lost 0, with 7 bases in between.

V is TRBV20-1 and J is TRBJ2-5; possible D gene TRBD1, 6 bases. The CDR3 spans 15 residues. The germline V and J ends were trimmed by 4 bases and 2 bases, with 17 bases remaining between them. The germline V gene has CDR1 DFQATT and CDR2 SNEGSKA (reference sequence). CDR3 bases: TGCAGTGCTATTCGTCGTGACAGGAATCAAGAGACCCAGTACTTC. Its translation: CSAIRRDRNQETQYF.

The sample holds many counts of this clonotype. The rearrangement joins TRBV12-3 or TRBV12-4 to TRBJ2-3, with a tentative D call TRBD1 (6 bases). The ends were cut back, 3 bases at V and 2 bases at J, with 9 bases in the middle. The CDR3 has 14 residues. This chain's CDR3 is CASSLDSITDTQYF. Here the CDR3 DNA reads TGTGCCAGCAGTTTGGACAGTATCACAGATACGCAGTATTTT.

DNA of the CDR3: TGTGCCAGCAGCCTCATGGGGGGAATCAATGAGCAGTTCTTC. Translated: CASSLMGGINEQFF. V and J are TRBV6-2 or TRBV6-3 and TRBJ2-1; a weak D match, TRBD2 (6 bases). V shed 6 bases and J shed 6 bases, with 15 bases lying between them. The CDR3 runs 14 residues. CDR1 and CDR2 (germline): MNHEY, SVGEGT.

The rearrangement uses TRBV29-1 and TRBJ1-2; D is undetermined. Germline assignment: CDR1 SQVTM and CDR2 ANQGSEA. Trimming left V 0 bases short and J 4 bases short, with 15 bases between. The CDR3 totals 15 residues. In nucleotides, the CDR3 is TGCAGCGTTGAAGACGCGTACTCGTCGGTCTATGGCTACACCTTC. It codes for CSVEDAYSSVYGYTF.

This sequence joins TRBV3-1 and TRBJ1-6; D not certain. From germline, CDR1 is LGHDT and CDR2 YNNKEL (reference sequence). The CDR3 is made up of 15 amino acids. Deletions cut 0 bases from V and 7 bases from J, with 10 bases between. This chain's CDR3 is CASSQERMLNSPLHF. CDR3 DNA: TGTGCCAGCAGCCAAGAAAGGATGCTGAATTCACCCCTCCACTTT. Full variable domain (rest looked up from reference TRBV3-1 and TRBJ1-6): DTAVSQTPKYLVTQMGNDKSIKCEQNLGHDTMYWYKQDSKKFLKIMFSYNNKELIINETVPNRFSPKSPDKAHLNLHINSLELGDSAVYFCASSQERMLNSPLHFGNGTRLTVT.

The chain employs TRBV5-1 and TRBJ2-7; TRBD1 aligns across 8 bases. Per the germline V gene, CDR1 is SGHRS and CDR2 is YFSETQ. CDR3 length: 13 residues. The V gene end was trimmed by 4 bases and the J gene end by 6 bases; junction bases not matched to a gene: 6. CDR3: CASSQGQGSEQYF. DNA for the CDR3: TGCGCCAGCAGCCAAGGACAGGGCTCCGAGCAGTACTTC.

The table lists this clonotype with a few counts. The J gene is TRBJ2-1, the V gene TRBV4-2; 10 bases agree with TRBD2. The J call may be incorrect, as the DNA end agrees better with TRBJ2-7. CDR3 length: 17 amino acids. Germline CDR1 and CDR2: LGHNA and YNFKEQ. CDR3 nucleotide sequence: TGTGCCAGCAGCCAAGACCTTAGCGGGGGGTATTACAATGAGCAGTACTTC. Amino acids: CASSQDLSGGYYNEQYF.

CDR3 DNA sequence: TGCGCCAGCAGCCTTACAACAGAGGCGGATCAGCCCCAGCATTTT. Residues: CASSLTTEADQPQHF. J is TRBJ1-5 and V is TRBV5-1; D is unresolved. The ends were cut back, 4 bases at V and 5 bases at J, with 16 bases in the middle. Germline V gene lookup returns CDR1 SGHRS and CDR2 YFSETQ. CDR3 length: 15 amino acids.

The chain couples TRBV13 to TRBJ1-2; weak D call: TRBD1 (5 bases). This CDR3 has 13 amino acids. V lost 6 bases, J lost 4 bases, and 12 bases lay in between. Germline lookup yields CDR1 PRHDT and CDR2 FYEKMQ (reference sequence). The chain's CDR3 is CASSPRVSYGYTF. The CDR3 nucleotides read TGTGCCAGCAGTCCCAGGGTTTCCTATGGCTACACCTTC.

This clonotype was seen only once. V and J are TRBV7-9 and TRBJ2-1, with D uncertain. The J call may not be correct, given that the DNA end is closer to TRBJ2-7. This CDR3 spans 14 amino acids. The germline CDR1 and CDR2 sequences are SEHNR and FQNEAQ (reference sequence). CDR3: CATALAGSYNEQYF. The CDR3 DNA reads TGTGCCACCGCGCTGGCCGGCTCCTACAATGAGCAGTACTTC.

This clonotype showed up just a few times. This chain uses TRBV7-8 with TRBJ2-5; D is perhaps TRBD1 (6 bases). The V end was cut by 7 bases, the J end by 1 base, with 13 bases between. The CDR3 is 14 residues long. Germline CDR1 SGHVS, CDR2 FQNEAQ. As DNA, the CDR3 is TGTGCCAGCAATTATGGGGGCACCCAAGAGACCCAGTACTTC. It codes for CASNYGGTQETQYF.

The CDR3 region is CASSPNRAGAGELFF. In DNA, the CDR3 is TGCGCCAGCAGCCCAAACAGGGCAGGGGCCGGGGAGCTGTTTTTT. The gene calls are TRBV5-1 and TRBJ2-2; D may be TRBD1 (6 bases). Germline V gene data show CDR1 as SGHRS and CDR2 as YFSETQ. The CDR3 is 15 residues long. V lost 4 bases and J lost 6, with 16 bases in between.

This clonotype occurred many times. The chain links TRBV28 to TRBJ2-5, with D possibly being TRBD1 (6 bases). The germline V gene encodes CDR1 MDHEN and CDR2 SYDVKM. Trimming stripped 6 bases from V and 3 bases from J, with 11 bases between. The CDR3 covers 13 residues. CDR3 coding DNA: TGTGCCAGCAGCACAAACAGGGAAGAGACCCAGTACTTC. It translates to CASSTNREETQYF.

This clonotype has a count of ten or more. The chain carries TRBV7-2 and TRBJ2-2; weak D call: TRBD2 (5 bases). Trimming removed 0 bases at V and 2 bases at J, with 7 bases between. CDR3 length: 15 residues. CDR1 is SGHTA and CDR2 is FQGNSA in the germline V gene. This chain's CDR3 is CASSLARANTGELFF. The CDR3 bases are TGTGCCAGCAGCTTAGCGCGGGCTAACACCGGGGAGCTGTTTTTT. The full variable domain, in which reference TRBV7-2 and TRBJ2-2 provide the parts outside the CDR3, is GAGVSQSPSNKVTEKGKDVELRCDPISGHTALYWYRQSLGQGLEFLIYFQGNSAPDKSGLPSDRFSAERTGGSVSTLTIQRTQQEDSAVYLCASSLARANTGELFFGEGSRLTVL.

The chain has TRBV11-2 and TRBJ2-2, with unresolved D. CDR3 size: 16 residues. Germline assignment: CDR1 SGHAT and CDR2 FQNNGV. Between the trimmed V and J ends, which lost 1 base and 1 base, there was a span of 10 bases. The CDR3 protein is CASSLGPSENTGELFF. CDR3 nucleotide sequence: TGTGCCAGCAGCTTAGGACCGAGCGAGAACACCGGGGAGCTGTTTTTT.

The chain recombines TRBV3-1 with TRBJ2-1, with a possible D match to TRBD1 (6 bases). Germline loops: CDR1 LGHDT, CDR2 YNNKEL (reference sequence). V dropped 2 bases and J dropped 2 bases, with 13 bases sitting between them. The CDR3 extends over 16 amino acids. The CDR3 nucleotides read TGTGCCAGCAGCCAAATGGGGGCTAGCCCCTACAATGAGCAGTTCTTC. It is translated as CASSQMGASPYNEQFF.

With respect to this clonotype: The junction does not match germline at one end; this may be a read error. The chain couples TRBV7-7 to TRBJ1-1, with D possibly matching TRBD1 (5 bases). The CDR3 is made up of 13 amino acids. Germline V lookup: CDR1 SSHAT, CDR2 FNYEAQ (reference sequence). CDR3 protein: CASSLGEDTEAFF. CDR3 in DNA: TGTGCTAGCAGCTTAGGGGAGGACACTGAAGCTTTCTTT.

The V and J genes are TRBV4-1 and TRBJ1-3, with D uncertain. This CDR3 has 20 residues. Trimming left V 1 base short and J 4 bases short, with 26 bases between. CDR1 is MGHRA and CDR2 is YSYEKL in the germline V gene. The CDR3, as DNA: TGCGCCAGCAGCCAAGGTTCCGCTCGGGGTACGGGCGATCGAGGAAACACCATATATTTT. This gives the protein CASSQGSARGTGDRGNTIYF.

The count of this clonotype is one. The V gene is TRBV4-2, the J gene TRBJ2-2; D ambiguous. The germline V and J ends were trimmed by 0 bases and 5 bases, with 16 bases remaining between them. CDR1 LGHNA and CDR2 YNFKEQ come from the germline V gene. The CDR3 is made up of 17 amino acids. The CDR3 nucleotides read TGTGCCAGCAGCCAAGAAGGATGGAGCCCAGATACCGGGGAGCTGTTTTTT. Its protein product is CASSQEGWSPDTGELFF.

The V and J genes are TRBV12-3 or TRBV12-4 and TRBJ2-1; 7 nucleotides match TRBD1. This CDR3 spans 15 amino acids. The ends lost 3 bases at V and 3 bases at J; junction bases unmatched: 5. This chain's CDR3 is CASSLSQGDYNEQFF. In DNA form, the CDR3 reads TGTGCCAGCAGTTTGAGTCAGGGGGACTACAATGAGCAGTTCTTC.

This clonotype came up once. The chain carries TRBV29-1 and TRBJ2-5; D is possibly TRBD1 (5 bases). Germline CDR1 reads SQVTM; CDR2 reads ANQGSEA. The CDR3 is made up of 15 amino acids. Between the trimmed V and J ends, which lost 0 bases and 4 bases, there was a span of 15 bases. The CDR3 region has the DNA TGCAGCGTTGAAGATGGGCAGGGTTTTTTAGAGACCCAGTACTTC. This encodes CSVEDGQGFLETQYF.

The sample holds a few counts of this clonotype. The rearrangement joins TRBV20-1 to TRBJ2-1; D not certain. This CDR3 comprises 12 residues. Germline CDR1 DFQATT, CDR2 SNEGSKA (reference sequence). V was cut by 4 bases and J by 8 bases, with 12 bases left in between. CDR3 amino acids: CSATGPGYEQFF. For the CDR3, the DNA is TGCAGTGCTACTGGACCCGGGTATGAGCAGTTCTTC.

This clonotype has a count of ten or more. The chain links TRBV2 to TRBJ1-2; tentative D call: TRBD1 (6 bases). Germline CDR1 SNHLY, CDR2 FYNNEI. The V gene lost 4 bases and the J gene lost 1 base, with 10 bases spanning the gap. The CDR3 extends over 14 amino acids. The CDR3 DNA reads TGTGCCAGCAGTGGAGGACAGTTTAACTATGGCTACACCTTC. Translating it yields CASSGGQFNYGYTF.